Shown below are 3 T cell receptor beta chains from a single sample sequenced in a study of human T cells and chemical hapten exposure. Unfractionated whole blood served as the source for total RNA extraction. TCRdb re-called the 5' RACE reads with MiXCR, one entry per CDR3 protein. Of tens of thousands of distinct CDR3 sequences listed, approximately 15% are singletons. These receptor sequences come from a female donor in good health.

The CDR3 DNA follows: TGTGCCAGCAGCTCTGGGACTAGCGGGGATTACAATGAGCAGTTCTTC. Encoded protein: CASSSGTSGDYNEQFF. The rearrangement joins TRBV5-4 to TRBJ2-1; 13 nucleotides agree with TRBD2. CDR1 is SGHNT, CDR2 YYREEE, per germline (reference sequence). The CDR3 spans 16 residues. The V gene end was trimmed by 3 bases and the J gene end by 4 bases; junction bases not matched to a gene: 4. Looking up the rest from reference TRBV5-4 and TRBJ2-1 gives the full variable domain: ETGVTQSPTHLIKTRGQQVTLRCSSQSGHNTVSWYQQALGQGPQFIFQYYREEENGRGNFPPRFSGLQFPNYSSELNVNALELDDSALYLCASSSGTSGDYNEQFFGPGTRLTVL.

This clonotype was seen many times. The J gene is TRBJ2-2, the V gene TRBV4-1, with D possibly called TRBD1 or TRBD2 (5 bases each). The CDR3 consists of 17 residues. Germline CDR1 is MGHRA and CDR2 is YSYEKL. Trimming shortened V by 0 bases and J by 0 bases, and 11 bases separated the two germline ends. The chain's CDR3 is CASSQEPPGPNTGELFF. The CDR3 coding sequence is TGCGCCAGCAGCCAAGAACCCCCGGGGCCGAACACCGGGGAGCTGTTTTTT.

This clonotype was detected a few times. The rearrangement links TRBV6-6 to TRBJ1-4, with a tentative D call TRBD1 (5 bases). Trimming left V 2 bases short and J 8 bases short, with 15 bases between. Germline CDR1 MNHNY, CDR2 SVGAGI (reference sequence). CDR3 length: 15 residues. CDR3 in amino acids: CASSYNYGRDEKLFF. In nucleotides, the CDR3 is TGTGCCAGCAGTTACAATTACGGTCGGGACGAAAAACTGTTTTTT.